The text below deals with one TCR beta chain. This sample is drawn from a study of blood T cell repertoires in COVID-19. Across the study: The cDNA or gDNA used as material had been derived from T cells, B-cell-depleted T cells, or PBMCs.

The method was immunoSEQ multiplex PCR; TCRdb's version includes in-frame clones alone and lacks a portion of them. The table shows some 98,000 clones, with around 83% occurring only once. This CDR3 contains 13 residues. The V gene lost 6 bases and the J gene lost 3 bases, with 9 bases spanning the gap. Germline V gene sequence: CDR1 MNHEY, CDR2 SVGAGI. This TCR was recovered from a man between 60 and 75 years old with acute or convalescent COVID-19. The chain has TRBV6-5 and TRBJ1-5; D uncertain. The sequencing input was peripheral blood. This CDR3 reads CASRGAHNQPQHF. The CDR3 region has the DNA TGTGCCAGCAGGGGAGCCCACAATCAGCCCCAGCATTTT.